The next 7 T cell receptor beta chains were all read from a single sample in a study. In TCRdb, the RT-PCR reads were re-called with MiXCR into one record per CDR3 protein. Here the sample spans about 680,000 distinct CDR3 sequences, 11% to 15% being singletons. Sequenced sample: memory CD4+ T cells from blood. The receptor source for this set is a female donor in good health, serving as a healthy control.

The chain is built from TRBV20-1 and TRBJ2-2; TRBD1 aligns across 9 bases. The CDR3 runs 16 residues. Trimming at V came to 0 bases and at J to 6 bases, leaving 8 bases not matched to a gene. Germline V gives CDR1 DFQATT, CDR2 SNEGSKA (reference sequence). This CDR3 is CSARDRGTGSAGELFF. CDR3 coding DNA: TGCAGTGCTAGAGATCGGGGGACAGGGTCGGCCGGGGAGCTGTTTTTT.

The chain employs TRBV21-1 and TRBJ2-7; TRBD1 reflects the table's D call only, with no check against the DNA. TRBV21-1 is reported as a pseudogene. The CDR3 runs 16 residues. The CDR3 loop reads CASSTLLTGDLYGQYF. For the CDR3, the DNA is TGTGCCAGCAGCACACTATTGACAGGGGACCTCTACGGGCAGTACTTC.

Many counts were recorded for this clonotype. The gene calls are TRBV4-1 and TRBJ2-1; 8 bases match TRBD1. The J segment lost 6 bases and the V segment lost 2 bases, leaving 9 bases of the junction unmatched. This CDR3 is 16 amino acids long. Looked up from germline, CDR1 is MGHRA and CDR2 is YSYEKL. The CDR3 here is CASSQIGQGPTNEQFF. DNA for the CDR3: TGCGCCAGCAGCCAAATAGGACAGGGCCCGACCAATGAGCAGTTCTTC.

The chain is built from TRBV20-1 and TRBJ2-1, with 8 bases identical to TRBD2. The CDR3 spans 14 residues. Germline CDR1 DFQATT, CDR2 SNEGSKA (reference sequence). With 6 bases clipped from V and 7 bases from J, the junction kept 11 bases outside the gene matches. In DNA, the CDR3 is TGCAGTGCCCGAAGCGGGAGACTTTTGAATGAGCAGTTCTTC. Protein: CSARSGRLLNEQFF.

CDR3 amino acids: CASSAPLRTGNSPLHF. CDR3 bases: TGTGCCAGCAGCGCGCCGTTGAGGACAGGGAATTCACCCCTCCACTTT. The chain is built from TRBV7-2 and TRBJ1-6, with TRBD1 matching over 8 bases. This CDR3 spans 16 amino acids. The germline gives CDR1 SGHTA, CDR2 FQGNSA. V was clipped by 5 bases and J by 7 bases; unmatched bases: 10. Full variable domain (outside the CDR3, taken from reference TRBV7-2 and TRBJ1-6): GAGVSQSPSNKVTEKGKDVELRCDPISGHTALYWYRQSLGQGLEFLIYFQGNSAPDKSGLPSDRFSAERTGGSVSTLTIQRTQQEDSAVYLCASSAPLRTGNSPLHFGNGTRLTVT.

This sequence joins TRBV5-1 and TRBJ2-7, with 9 bases matching TRBD1. There are 15 residues in the CDR3. Germline-derived CDR1 and CDR2 are SGHRS and YFSETQ. J was trimmed by 5 bases and V by 7 bases; bases with no gene match: 13. The CDR3 region has the DNA TGCGCCAGCCGCCCTCCCGGGACAGGGATCGACGAGCAGTACTTC. Protein: CASRPPGTGIDEQYF.

This clonotype was detected a few times. The chain has TRBV7-7 and TRBJ2-5; 8 bases match TRBD2. Germline V CDR1 and CDR2: SSHAT, FNYEAQ (reference sequence). The CDR3 has 17 residues. The DNA for the CDR3 is TGTGCTAGAAGCTCCCGACCCGGGGGGGTATTCGCGGAGACCCAGTACTTC. This translates into CARSSRPGGVFAETQYF.